This T cell receptor (beta chain) was recovered during a study of CD8 T cells in ankylosing spondylitis. Germline CDR1 reads DFQATT; CDR2 reads SNEGSKA (reference sequence). The CDR3 is 14 amino acids. V was clipped by 4 bases and J by 0 bases; unmatched bases: 3. Points on this clonotype: Its antigen is unidentified.

Findings of the study overall: There was a TCR beta motif, made of several highly homologous variants, that appeared characteristic of ankylosing spondylitis blood. Disease-linked clones reportedly concentrated significantly in matched ankylosing spondylitis synovial fluid.

In TCRdb, the 5' RACE reads were re-called with MiXCR into one record per CDR3 protein. The repertoire holds 700,000 to 1,000,000 distinct CDR3 sequences, with 12% as singletons. Sequences were obtained from blood, either unsorted or a sorted T cell fraction (not recorded which). The sequence was collected from a male donor with ankylosing spondylitis. The chain links TRBV20-1 to TRBJ2-7; 10 bases fit TRBD2. CDR3 in DNA: TGCAGTGCTACTAGCGGGAGCCTCTCCTACGAGCAGTACTTC. Protein product: CSATSGSLSYEQYF.